The source of this T cell receptor (beta chain) is a study of control samples from healthy donors and cancer patients. The CDR3 loop spans 13 amino acids. Trimming took 3 bases from V and 1 from J, leaving 6 bases between them. CDR1 and CDR2 from the germline V gene are KGHSH and LQKENI. TCRdb's copy holds only in-frame clones and misses some; the assay was immunoSEQ multiplex PCR. The sample holds around 99,000 clones, about nine tenths seen once. J is TRBJ1-1 and V is TRBV18, with D unresolved. The sequence derives from a human donor in good health. The donor label of this sample is uncertain. The sequenced sample was blood. The CDR3 spells CASSPMGNTEAFF. The CDR3, as DNA: TGTGCCAGCTCACCCATGGGGAACACTGAAGCTTTCTTT. Together with reference TRBV18 and TRBJ1-1, the CDR3 gives the full variable domain: NAGVMQNPRHLVRRRGQEARLRCSPMKGHSHVYWYRQLPEEGLKFMVYLQKENIIDESGMPKERFSAEFPKEGPSILRIQQVVRGDSAAYFCASSPMGNTEAFFGQGTRLTVV.